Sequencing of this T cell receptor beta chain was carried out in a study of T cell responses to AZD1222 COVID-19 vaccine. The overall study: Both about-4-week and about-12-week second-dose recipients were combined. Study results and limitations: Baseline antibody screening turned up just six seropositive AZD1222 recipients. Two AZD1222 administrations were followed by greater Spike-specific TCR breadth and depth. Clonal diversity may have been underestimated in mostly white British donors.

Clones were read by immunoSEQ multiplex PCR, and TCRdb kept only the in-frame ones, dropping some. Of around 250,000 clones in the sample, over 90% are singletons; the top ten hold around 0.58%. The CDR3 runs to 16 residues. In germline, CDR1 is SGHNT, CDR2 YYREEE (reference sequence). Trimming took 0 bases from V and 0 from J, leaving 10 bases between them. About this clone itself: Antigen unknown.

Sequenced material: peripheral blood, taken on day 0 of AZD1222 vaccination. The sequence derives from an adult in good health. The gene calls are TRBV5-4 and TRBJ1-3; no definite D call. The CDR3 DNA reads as TGTGCCAGCAGCTTGGAATCGGGGTTCTCTGGAAACACCATATATTTT. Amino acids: CASSLESGFSGNTIYF.